The source of this T cell receptor (beta chain) is a study of persistence of HIV-infected CD4 T cells. Study in general: Isolated cells were CMV- and HIV-1 Gag-responding CD4+ T cells. Study-wide findings and caveats: Antigen-responding cells were enriched for degenerate expanded CDR3beta sequences. CMV- and Gag-responding cells had lower TCRbeta richness than CD3/CD28-responding cells.

The immunoSEQ assay was version 4, run in survey mode. Measured with immunoSEQ multiplex PCR; TCRdb has only the in-frame clones, and not every one. The sample yields 25,000 to 35,000 clones, roughly 80% seen once. Cells were stimulated with CMV-infected fibroblast lysates at about 10 ug/mL. CD40L/CD69 double-negative CD45RO-high memory CD4+ T cells were collected. V gave up 6 bases and J gave up 7 bases, with 10 bases separating them. In germline, CDR1 is SGHNT, CDR2 YENEEA. The CDR3 sequence is 13 residues long. As to this clone: Antigen unknown.

The origin of this receptor is an adult man with HIV who was CMV-seropositive. The material sequenced was CD4+ T cells sorted from PBMCs after approximately 19-hour stimulation, taken from a patient who received antiretroviral therapy. The gene calls are TRBV11-3 and TRBJ1-6; tentative D call: TRBD1 (6 bases). CDR3 sequence reads: CASSRTANSPLHF. CDR3 DNA sequence: TGTGCCAGCAGTCGGACAGCCAATTCACCCCTCCACTTT.